This T cell receptor beta chain was captured in a study of T cell clonotyping in hematopoietic cell transplantation. General study results and limits: Higher Inverse Simpson Index values in graft donor and pretransplant recipient predicted broader posttransplant TCR diversity. Without cell sorting, CD4 versus CD8 contributions remain unresolved.

With respect to this clone: Its antigen is not known.

Produced via immunoSEQ multiplex PCR; TCRdb's table is partial and in-frame only. The sample lists approximately 10,000 clones, approximately 49% occurring once. This clonotype was sampled from a male patient in his fifties or sixties who had an allogeneic stem cell transplant from an unrelated donor, so the T cells may come from the graft donor. Some clones in this sample may be carry-over from other donors' samples. The sequenced sample was PBMCs, obtained 30 days after allogeneic stem cell transplant.

CDR3 sequence reads: CASDEGGRGYTF. The CDR3 region has the DNA TGTGCCTCAGACGAGGGCGGAAGAGGCTACACCTTC. The chain carries TRBV30 and TRBJ1-2, with no clear D. The CDR3 totals 12 residues. Germline V gene lookup returns CDR1 GTSNPN and CDR2 SVGIG (reference sequence). The V gene lost 7 bases and the J gene lost 8 bases, with 17 bases spanning the gap.